The source of this T cell receptor (beta chain) is a study of T-cell memory formation after mild COVID-19. The CDR3 contains 12 residues. The germline CDR1 and CDR2 sequences are DFQATT and SNEGSKA (reference sequence). The germline V and J ends were trimmed by 3 bases and 5 bases, with 8 bases remaining between them. TCRdb processed the 5' RACE reads anew with MiXCR; each CDR3 protein has one entry. There are 150,000 to 200,000 distinct CDR3 sequences in the sample; 16% occur only once, and under 2.5% lies in the top ten. There are a few counts of this clonotype. This receptor was obtained from an adult woman who had mild COVID-19 (a few samples of this study predate the infection). Cell type and time point are not known. The rearrangement links TRBV20-1 to TRBJ2-1; D unresolved. The sample taken for sequencing was PBMCs or a T cell subset sorted from them (not recorded which). CDR3 in DNA: TGCAGTGCTAGTCGTCCTCACAATGAGCAGTTCTTC. Residues: CSASRPHNEQFF.